This TCR beta chain was sequenced in a study of T cells in Graves' hyperthyroidism and ophthalmopathy. Orbital computed tomography and thyroid ultrasound, together with serum TRAb and thyroxine and clinical symptoms, were used for diagnoses. In germline, CDR1 is MNHEY, CDR2 SMNVEV (reference sequence). The CDR3 extends over 13 amino acids. Between the trimmed V and J ends, which lost 6 bases and 3 bases, there was a span of 9 bases. TCR beta CDR3 regions were amplified from RNA transcripts. HTBI primers were the set used in a first-round RT-PCR of the TCR CDR3. Each CDR3 protein is one row after TCRdb ran MiXCR on the multiplex PCR reads. This table holds under 800,000 distinct CDR3 sequences, 12% to 15% found once.

The chain has TRBV27 and TRBJ2-1; D is undetermined. The sequenced sample was blood. This sequence was found in a young woman with Graves' hyperthyroidism. CDR3 nucleotide sequence: TGTGCCAGCAGACCCTCTAACTACAATGAGCAGTTCTTC. It is translated as CASRPSNYNEQFF.